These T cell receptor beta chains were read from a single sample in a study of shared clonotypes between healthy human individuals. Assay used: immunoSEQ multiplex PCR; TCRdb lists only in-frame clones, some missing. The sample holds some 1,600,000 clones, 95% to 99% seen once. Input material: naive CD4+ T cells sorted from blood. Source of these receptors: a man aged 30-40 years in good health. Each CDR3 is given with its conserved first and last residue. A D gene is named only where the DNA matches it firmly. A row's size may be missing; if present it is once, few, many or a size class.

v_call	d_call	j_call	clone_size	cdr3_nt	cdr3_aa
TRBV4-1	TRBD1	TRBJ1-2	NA	TGCGCCAGCAGCCCGGGAGGGACAGTCTATGGCTACACCTTC	CASSPGGTVYGYTF
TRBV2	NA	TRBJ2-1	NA	TGTGCCAGCAGTGTTAACCGACACAATGAGCAGTTCTTC	CASSVNRHNEQFF
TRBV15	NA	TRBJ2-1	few	TGTGCCACCAGCAATAGGCTCGATTACAATGAGCAGTTCTTC	CATSNRLDYNEQFF
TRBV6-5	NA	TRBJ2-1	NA	TGTGCCAGCAGTTACTCGTATAGTAACAATGAGCAGTTCTTC	CASSYSYSNNEQFF
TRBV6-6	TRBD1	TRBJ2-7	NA	TGTGCCAGCAGTGAGGGGACAGGGATCTCCTACGAGCAGTACTTC	CASSEGTGISYEQYF
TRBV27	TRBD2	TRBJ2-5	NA	TGTGCCAGCAGTTTATTTTCTGGACTAGCGGGCGAGACCCAGTACTTC	CASSLFSGLAGETQYF
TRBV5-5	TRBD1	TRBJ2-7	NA	TGTGCCAGCAGCCTCGCGGGACAGGGATCTGTTGGCTTC	CASSLAGQGSVGF
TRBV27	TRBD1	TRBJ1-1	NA	TGTGCCAGCAGTTTCCAGGGGGTTAACACTGAAGCTTTCTTT	CASSFQGVNTEAFF
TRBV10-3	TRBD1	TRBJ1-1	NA	TGTGCCATCAGCGGATACAGGACAGGGGCGAACACTGAAGCTTTCTTT	CAISGYRTGANTEAFF
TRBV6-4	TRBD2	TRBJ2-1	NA	TGTGCCAGCAGTGACCTCCCCCTGGGAGCGGGAGGGGACAATGAGCAGTTCTTC	CASSDLPLGAGGDNEQFF
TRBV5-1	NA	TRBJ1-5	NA	TGCGCCAGCAGCCCCGGGGGCGGGGGCGCGAACAATCAGCCCCAGCATTTT	CASSPGGGGANNQPQHF
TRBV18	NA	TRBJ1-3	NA	TGTGCCAGCTCACCAATCGGCGGCGACTCTGGAAACACCATATATTTT	CASSPIGGDSGNTIYF
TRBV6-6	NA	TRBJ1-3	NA	TGTGCCACAGGGGAAATCTCTGGAAACACCATATATTTT	CATGEISGNTIYF
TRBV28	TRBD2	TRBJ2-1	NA	TGTGCCAGCAGGGGGGGGAATGAGCAGTTCTTC	CASRGGNEQFF
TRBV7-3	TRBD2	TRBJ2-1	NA	TGTGCCAGCAGCCCTCTGACTAGCGGAAACAATGAGCAGTTCTTC	CASSPLTSGNNEQFF
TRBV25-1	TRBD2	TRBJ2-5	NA	TGTGCCAGCAGTCAGGTTGCGGGAGGGAAGAACCAAGAGACCCAGTACTTC	CASSQVAGGKNQETQYF
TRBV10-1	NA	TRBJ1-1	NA	TGCGCCAGCGCGTCTTCGGGGTACACTGAAGCTTTCTTT	CASASSGYTEAFF
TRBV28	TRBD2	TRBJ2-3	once	TGTGCCACTTTCGATAGTGGACTAGCGGGAGGGCCGGGCACAGATACGCAGTATTTT	CATFDSGLAGGPGTDTQYF
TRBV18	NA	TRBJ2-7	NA	TGTGCCAGCTCACGCGGGACCCTTGGAGGGGGTTCCTACGAGCAGTACTTC	CASSRGTLGGGSYEQYF
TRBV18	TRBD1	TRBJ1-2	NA	TGTGCCAGCTCACCCCGGGACAGGGCCAACTATGGCTACACCTTC	CASSPRDRANYGYTF
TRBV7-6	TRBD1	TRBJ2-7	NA	TGTGCCAGCAGCTTAGCTTGGACAGGCGCGGAATACGAGCAGTACTTC	CASSLAWTGAEYEQYF
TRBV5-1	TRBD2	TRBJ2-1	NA	TGCGCCAGCAGCTTGGCCTCCGGGACTAGCTACAATGAGCAGTTCTTC	CASSLASGTSYNEQFF
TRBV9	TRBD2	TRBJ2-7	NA	TGTGCCAGCAGCGCTACTAGCGGTTACTCCTACGAGCAGTACTTC	CASSATSGYSYEQYF
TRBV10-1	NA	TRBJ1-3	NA	TGCGCCAGCAGCTCCGGGACGATCTCTGGAAACACCATATATTTT	CASSSGTISGNTIYF
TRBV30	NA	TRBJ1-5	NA	TGTGCCTGGAGTGTACGAGGACGGAGCAATCAGCCCCAGCATTTT	CAWSVRGRSNQPQHF
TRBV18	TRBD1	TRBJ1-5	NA	TGTGCCAGCTCCCCGACAGGGCGGAGTCAGCCCCAGCATTTT	CASSPTGRSQPQHF
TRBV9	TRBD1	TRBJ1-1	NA	TGTGCCAGCAGCCCCTTACCGGGACAGATGAACACTGAAGCTTTCTTT	CASSPLPGQMNTEAFF
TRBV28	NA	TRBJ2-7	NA	TGTGCCAGCAGTTTGGTACGCTCAGCCTACGAGCAGTACTTC	CASSLVRSAYEQYF
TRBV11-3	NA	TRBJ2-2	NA	TGTGCCAGCAGTCCCCTCCCGAACACCGGGGAGCTGTTTTTT	CASSPLPNTGELFF
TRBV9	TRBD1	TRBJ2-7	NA	TGTGCCAGCAGCCGACAGGGGACCTCTTCCTACGAGCAGTACTTC	CASSRQGTSSYEQYF
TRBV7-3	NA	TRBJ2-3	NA	TGTGCCAGCAGCTTAGCTGGGGCGGCCCCCACAGATACGCAGTATTTT	CASSLAGAAPTDTQYF
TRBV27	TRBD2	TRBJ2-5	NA	TGTGCCAGCAGTATAACCGGCGGGAGGGCTTTGGAGACCCAGTACTTC	CASSITGGRALETQYF
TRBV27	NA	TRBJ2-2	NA	TGTGCCAGCGGATTCAGAGCACGGACCGGGGAGCTGTTTTTT	CASGFRARTGELFF
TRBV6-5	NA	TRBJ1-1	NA	TGTGCCAGCACATACGCCACGGGGGGGAACACTGAAGCTTTCTTT	CASTYATGGNTEAFF
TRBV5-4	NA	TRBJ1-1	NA	TGTGCCAGCAGCTTTAAGGGGCCCCACACTGAAGCTTTCTTT	CASSFKGPHTEAFF
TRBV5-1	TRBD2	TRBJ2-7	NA	TGCGCCACCAGTAAGACTAGCGGGACCTACGAGCAGTACTTC	CATSKTSGTYEQYF
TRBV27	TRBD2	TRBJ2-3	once	TGTGCCAGCAGTTCGCTAGCGGGAGGGCCGGATACGCAGTATTTT	CASSSLAGGPDTQYF
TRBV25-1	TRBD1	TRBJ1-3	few	TGTGCCAGCAGTGAGTCAGGGGGTTTAGGAAACACCATATATTTT	CASSESGGLGNTIYF
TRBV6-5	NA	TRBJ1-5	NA	TGTGCCAGCAGTTACCCCGATCAGCCCCAGCATTTT	CASSYPDQPQHF
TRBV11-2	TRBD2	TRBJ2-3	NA	TGTGCCAGCAGCTCCCTAGCGGGTCGCACAGATACGCAGTATTTT	CASSSLAGRTDTQYF
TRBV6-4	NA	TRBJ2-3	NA	TGTGCCAGCAGTGAACTTGGGATACTGAGCACAGATACGCAGTATTTT	CASSELGILSTDTQYF
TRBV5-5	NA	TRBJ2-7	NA	TGTGCCAGCAGCGACCCAGGCGGCGGGGACGCCTACGAGCAGTACTTC	CASSDPGGGDAYEQYF
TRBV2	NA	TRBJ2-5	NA	TGTGCCAGCAGTGAAGCGTGGGGGGCTGAGGAGACCCAGTACTTC	CASSEAWGAEETQYF
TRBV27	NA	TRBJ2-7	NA	TGTGCCAGCAGTTTTTCCACGGGAGTGTACGAGCAGTACTTC	CASSFSTGVYEQYF
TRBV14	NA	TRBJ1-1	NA	TGTGCCAGCAGCACGGGGGGGAACACTGAAGCTTTCTTT	CASSTGGNTEAFF
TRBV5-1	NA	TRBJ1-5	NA	TGCGCCAGCAGCTTGGGCGGGATCAATCAGCCCCAGCATTTT	CASSLGGINQPQHF
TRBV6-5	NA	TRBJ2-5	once	TGTGCCAGCAGATACACAAGACAAGAGACCCAGTACTTC	CASRYTRQETQYF